These 32 T cell receptor beta chains were all obtained from the same sample, sequenced in a study of beta chain features in type 1 diabetes. Reverse transcription of all isolated RNA meant that expressed TCRB transcripts were sequenced. Libraries were prepared by immunoSEQ multiplex PCR; TCRdb keeps only in-frame clonotypes and omits some of them. Among just over 600,000 clones, about 16% were seen once, and the ten largest hold approximately 0.087%. Sequenced material: naive CD4+ T cells from blood. The receptors stem from a man aged 18 to 29 in good health.

This clone was counted only a few times. This chain connects TRBV7-9 to TRBJ1-5; 7 bases are shared with TRBD1. The V segment lost 4 bases and the J segment 0 bases; nucleotides outside the gene matches: 9. This CDR3 has 17 amino acids. CDR1 and CDR2 from the germline V gene are SEHNR and FQNEAQ (reference sequence). CDR3 region: CASSSTGTADSNQPQHF. Written as DNA, the CDR3 is TGTGCCAGCAGCTCCACTGGGACAGCGGATAGCAATCAGCCCCAGCATTTT.

V and J are TRBV5-1 and TRBJ2-2, with D uncertain. Trimming left V 0 bases short and J 6 bases short, with 12 bases between. Germline V gene lookup returns CDR1 SGHRS and CDR2 YFSETQ. This CDR3 comprises 15 residues. The CDR3 here is CASSLGTTDAGELFF. The CDR3 DNA follows: TGCGCCAGCAGCTTGGGGACCACTGACGCCGGGGAGCTGTTTTTT.

A few counts support this clone. The chain links TRBV7-9 to TRBJ2-7, with D possibly matching TRBD1 (7 bases). V lost 7 bases and J lost 0, with 28 bases in between. Germline-derived CDR1 and CDR2 are SEHNR and FQNEAQ (reference sequence). The CDR3 covers 19 residues. CDR3 region: CASISGGPPRDESSYEQYF. In nucleotides, the CDR3 is TGTGCCAGCATCTCAGGGGGGCCCCCGCGGGACGAGAGCTCCTACGAGCAGTACTTC.

In nucleotides, the CDR3 is TGCGCCAGCAGCCAGGGACAGGGGACTGGAAACACCATATATTTT. Amino acid sequence: CASSQGQGTGNTIYF. The chain recombines TRBV4-3 with TRBJ1-3; 10 bases are shared with TRBD1. The germline V gene has CDR1 LGHNA and CDR2 YSLEER. Trimming cost V 3 bases and J 2 bases; bases outside gene matches: 1. The CDR3 runs to 15 residues.

This clone was picked up a small number of times. The V gene is TRBV5-1, the J gene TRBJ2-7, with 8 bases fitting TRBD1. The CDR3 runs to 15 residues. Germline loops: CDR1 SGHRS, CDR2 YFSETQ. With 0 bases clipped from V and 3 bases from J, the junction kept 5 bases outside the gene matches. This chain's CDR3 is CASSLERTGFYEQYF. CDR3 sequence (DNA): TGCGCCAGCAGCTTGGAAAGGACAGGGTTCTACGAGCAGTACTTC. The full variable domain, its missing parts supplied by reference TRBV5-1 and TRBJ2-7, is KAGVTQTPRYLIKTRGQQVTLSCSPISGHRSVSWYQQTPGQGLQFLFEYFSETQRNKGNFPGRFSGRQFSNSRSEMNVSTLELGDSALYLCASSLERTGFYEQYFGPGTRLTVT.

This clone was counted between two and nine times. The chain has TRBV19 and TRBJ1-2, with no clear D. Germline V lookup: CDR1 LNHDA, CDR2 SQIVND (reference sequence). V lost 3 bases to trimming and J lost 7 bases, with 12 bases between them. This CDR3 comprises 13 residues. Here the CDR3 DNA reads TGTGCCAGTAGTATCCTCCAAAGGACTGGCTACACCTTC. It is translated as CASSILQRTGYTF.

The CDR3 region has the DNA TGCAGCGTTGGCAGGGTAAAGTACCAAGAGACCCAGTACTTC. This translates into CSVGRVKYQETQYF. The V gene is TRBV29-1, the J gene TRBJ2-5, with D possibly TRBD1 on 5 matching bases. This CDR3 spans 14 amino acids. Trimming left V 4 bases short and J 0 bases short, with 12 bases between. The V gene's germline CDR1 is SQVTM and CDR2 ANQGSEA.

This clone has just a few counts. The chain is built from TRBV4-1 and TRBJ2-2; 8 bases are shared with TRBD1. With V trimmed by 1 base and J by 7 bases, 8 bases remained unmatched. Looked up from germline, CDR1 is MGHRA and CDR2 is YSYEKL. The CDR3 totals 16 residues. This CDR3 is CASSQGVRGRVGELFF. CDR3 nucleotides: TGCGCCAGCAGCCAAGGTGTCAGGGGGCGCGTCGGGGAGCTGTTTTTT.

The V gene is TRBV18, the J gene TRBJ2-3, with 8 bases matching TRBD2. Germline trimming cut 3 bases from V and 0 bases from J; bases unmatched to any gene: 8. The CDR3 has 17 residues. Germline V gene sequence: CDR1 KGHSH, CDR2 LQKENI. The CDR3 sequence: CASSPTTSASSTDTQYF. The CDR3 nucleotides are TGTGCCAGCTCACCGACGACTAGCGCCTCTAGCACAGATACGCAGTATTTT. The full variable domain, its missing parts supplied by reference TRBV18 and TRBJ2-3, is NAGVMQNPRHLVRRRGQEARLRCSPMKGHSHVYWYRQLPEEGLKFMVYLQKENIIDESGMPKERFSAEFPKEGPSILRIQQVVRGDSAAYFCASSPTTSASSTDTQYFGPGTRLTVL.

This chain connects TRBV5-4 to TRBJ1-1, with TRBD1 as a possible D gene (5 bases). Germline V lookup: CDR1 SGHNT, CDR2 YYREEE (reference sequence). V dropped 5 bases and J dropped 1 base, with 6 bases sitting between them. This CDR3 has 12 residues. Here the CDR3 DNA reads TGTGCCAGCAGTAGGGGGAACACTGAAGCTTTCTTT. Amino acids: CASSRGNTEAFF.

The J gene is TRBJ2-5, the V gene TRBV5-4; 7 bases match TRBD1. Trimming cost V 4 bases and J 2 bases; bases outside gene matches: 5. The germline CDR1 and CDR2 sequences are SGHNT and YYREEE (reference sequence). The CDR3 consists of 14 residues. In nucleotides, the CDR3 is TGTGCCAGCAGCCATCGGACAGGTCAAGAGACCCAGTACTTC. Translated: CASSHRTGQETQYF.

V and J are TRBV7-7 and TRBJ2-5; 7 nucleotides agree with TRBD2. Germline values: CDR1 SSHAT, CDR2 FNYEAQ (reference sequence). J gave up 1 base and V 5 bases, and 13 bases lay outside the gene matches. This CDR3 has 17 amino acids. CDR3 bases: TGTGCCAGCAGCCTCGGACGGTGGCTAGCGGTCCAAGAGACCCAGTACTTC. Residues: CASSLGRWLAVQETQYF.

This clone has just a few counts. The CDR3 nucleotides read TGCAGCGTTGCTGGGACTAGCGGGAGGACTGAGCAGTTCTTC. This codes for CSVAGTSGRTEQFF. The chain links TRBV29-1 to TRBJ2-1; 15 bases map to TRBD2. The germline CDR1 and CDR2 sequences are SQVTM and ANQGSEA. CDR3 length: 14 residues. Trimming at V came to 4 bases and at J to 9 bases, leaving 4 bases not matched to a gene.

The chain is built from TRBV6-5 and TRBJ2-2, with TRBD2 identical over 9 bases. From germline, CDR1 is MNHEY and CDR2 SVGAGI. CDR3 length: 15 residues. V lost 6 bases, J lost 4 bases, and 6 bases stayed unmatched. CDR3 in amino acids: CASRISGGFTGELFF. DNA for the CDR3: TGTGCCAGCAGGATTAGCGGGGGTTTCACCGGGGAGCTGTTTTTT.

This chain joins TRBV6-1 and TRBJ2-4, with D unclear. Trimming left V 0 bases short and J 1 base short, with 13 bases between. Germline CDR1 reads MNHNS; CDR2 reads SASEGT. The CDR3 totals 17 residues. The CDR3 nucleotides are TGTGCCAGCAGTGAAGCGGTCCGGGTCGTCGCCAAAAACATTCAGTACTTC. Residues: CASSEAVRVVAKNIQYF.

This clone was seen only a few times. The CDR3 sequence: CASSWDRVPTGELFF. DNA of the CDR3: TGTGCCAGCAGCTGGGACAGGGTGCCCACCGGGGAGCTGTTTTTT. The rearrangement joins TRBV27 to TRBJ2-2, with 9 nucleotides matching TRBD1. Germline V CDR1 and CDR2: MNHEY, SMNVEV (reference sequence). There are 15 residues in the CDR3. V was clipped by 6 bases and J by 4 bases; unmatched bases: 6.

This clone was counted only a few times. The rearrangement uses TRBV7-8 and TRBJ2-1; 8 bases are a match to TRBD2. The CDR3 extends over 20 amino acids. Germline trimming cut 6 bases from V and 7 bases from J; bases unmatched to any gene: 26. Germline lookup yields CDR1 SGHVS and CDR2 FQNEAQ. CDR3 in DNA: TGTGCCAGCAGTTCAGGCGGGAGAGGCCGCGGGAGGCCACGGGAAAATGAGCAGTTCTTC. Amino acids: CASSSGGRGRGRPRENEQFF.

The sample holds a few counts of this clone. The chain uses TRBV18 and TRBJ2-7, with 9 positions matching TRBD2. V dropped 2 bases and J dropped 5; count of bases not matched to a gene: 4. Germline CDR1 reads KGHSH; CDR2 reads LQKENI. The CDR3 length is 14 residues. The CDR3 coding sequence is TGTGCCAGCTCACCATTAGCGGGAGCCCACGAGCAGTACTTC. Its protein is CASSPLAGAHEQYF.

Only a few counts were recorded for this clone. V usage is TRBV5-1 and J usage is TRBJ1-5, with D possibly TRBD1 on 5 matching bases. The CDR3 spans 14 residues. V was shortened by 2 bases and J by 6 bases, with 12 bases between the two germline ends. In germline, CDR1 is SGHRS, CDR2 YFSETQ. CDR3 sequence: CASSFDSRSQPQHF. CDR3 sequence (DNA): TGCGCCAGCAGCTTCGACAGTAGGAGTCAGCCCCAGCATTTT. The full variable domain, rest sourced from reference TRBV5-1 and TRBJ1-5, is KAGVTQTPRYLIKTRGQQVTLSCSPISGHRSVSWYQQTPGQGLQFLFEYFSETQRNKGNFPGRFSGRQFSNSRSEMNVSTLELGDSALYLCASSFDSRSQPQHFGDGTRLSIL.

The chain has TRBV2 and TRBJ2-5; no definite D call. Between the trimmed V and J ends, which lost 8 bases and 3 bases, there was a span of 10 bases. CDR3 size: 12 residues. Germline V lookup: CDR1 SNHLY, CDR2 FYNNEI. CDR3 protein: CASASRKETQYF. Written as DNA, the CDR3 is TGTGCCAGCGCATCGAGGAAAGAGACCCAGTACTTC.

The chain couples TRBV5-1 to TRBJ2-5; 10 bases match TRBD2. After removal of 0 bases from V and 4 bases from J, the junction contained 6 bases not matched to a gene. Germline V gene lookup returns CDR1 SGHRS and CDR2 YFSETQ. The CDR3 is 16 amino acids. The CDR3 loop reads CASSLVAGGSGETQYF. CDR3 nucleotides: TGCGCCAGCAGCTTGGTAGCGGGAGGTTCAGGAGAGACCCAGTACTTC. The variable domain in full, with the rest retrieved from reference TRBV5-1 and TRBJ2-5, is KAGVTQTPRYLIKTRGQQVTLSCSPISGHRSVSWYQQTPGQGLQFLFEYFSETQRNKGNFPGRFSGRQFSNSRSEMNVSTLELGDSALYLCASSLVAGGSGETQYFGPGTRLLVL.

V and J are TRBV18 and TRBJ1-1, with TRBD1 as a possible D gene (5 bases). This CDR3 is 15 amino acids long. The V gene's germline CDR1 is KGHSH and CDR2 LQKENI. V shed 3 bases and J shed 1 base, with 12 bases lying between them. The CDR3: CASSPSNQGNTEAFF. For the CDR3, the DNA is TGTGCCAGCTCACCCTCAAACCAGGGGAACACTGAAGCTTTCTTT.

The chain links TRBV4-3 to TRBJ1-5; TRBD1 agrees at 7 bases. Germline V lookup: CDR1 LGHNA, CDR2 YSLEER. With V trimmed by 5 bases and J by 5 bases, 6 bases remained unmatched. The CDR3 sequence is 14 residues long. The CDR3 loop is CASSMQGGDQPQHF. In nucleotides, the CDR3 is TGCGCCAGCAGCATGCAGGGGGGAGATCAGCCCCAGCATTTT.

Only a few counts were recorded for this clone. V and J are TRBV28 and TRBJ1-5; 11 nucleotides agree with TRBD1. CDR1 is MDHEN, CDR2 SYDVKM, per germline. V lost 7 bases and J lost 6; bases outside the gene matches: 8. The CDR3 sequence is 15 residues long. CDR3 nucleotides: TGTGCCAGCACGGAGGGGGACAGGGGGACTCAGCCCCAGCATTTT. Amino acid sequence: CASTEGDRGTQPQHF.

The chain recombines TRBV19 with TRBJ2-7; D may be TRBD1 (6 bases). Germline V CDR1 and CDR2: LNHDA, SQIVND (reference sequence). V lost 6 bases and J lost 3, with 15 bases in between. The CDR3 consists of 14 residues. The CDR3 sequence is CASRPQGRGYEQYF. The CDR3 DNA follows: TGTGCCAGTAGACCACAGGGTCGGGGCTACGAGCAGTACTTC.

Only a few counts were recorded for this clone. The chain couples TRBV7-9 to TRBJ2-2; 9 bases align to TRBD1. CDR3 size: 15 residues. V trimming: 5 bases; J trimming: 5 bases; junction bases outside the gene matches: 6. In germline, CDR1 is SEHNR, CDR2 FQNEAQ (reference sequence). The CDR3 nucleotides are TGTGCCAGCAGCCCCGGGACAGGGCAAACCGGGGAGCTGTTTTTT. This encodes CASSPGTGQTGELFF.

The chain uses TRBV28 and TRBJ2-7, with 9 bases fitting TRBD1. Trimming took 4 bases from V and 4 from J; bases not matched to a gene: 5. Germline V gene sequence: CDR1 MDHEN, CDR2 SYDVKM. The CDR3 length is 14 residues. CDR3 nucleotide sequence: TGTGCCAGCAGTTCGGGACAGGGTGTATACGAGCAGTACTTC. Translated, it gives CASSSGQGVYEQYF.

This clone was found a few times. The gene calls are TRBV25-1 and TRBJ2-1, with 9 nucleotides matching TRBD1. The CDR3 covers 14 residues. V was clipped by 7 bases and J by 8 bases; unmatched bases: 9. The germline CDR1 and CDR2 sequences are MGHDK and SYGVNS. The CDR3 region is CASKTGGFVDEQFF. CDR3 DNA: TGTGCCAGCAAGACAGGGGGGTTTGTGGATGAGCAGTTCTTC.

This chain connects TRBV27 to TRBJ1-5; TRBD1 might be the D (6 bases). Germline V lookup: CDR1 MNHEY, CDR2 SMNVEV (reference sequence). The CDR3 runs 16 residues. Trimming cost V 3 bases and J 6 bases, with 18 bases left between them. CDR3 region: CASSFFGLDRSQPQHF. CDR3 nucleotide sequence: TGTGCCAGCAGTTTCTTTGGCCTTGACAGGTCTCAGCCCCAGCATTTT.

This clone was counted only a few times. The V and J genes are TRBV28 and TRBJ2-7; 9 nucleotides line up with TRBD1. Germline V CDR1 and CDR2: MDHEN, SYDVKM. Trimming removed 3 bases from V and 1 base from J; junction bases left unmatched: 7. The CDR3 is 16 residues long. CDR3 sequence: CASSFPGTGISYEQYF. CDR3 DNA: TGTGCCAGCAGTTTCCCCGGGACAGGGATTTCCTACGAGCAGTACTTC.

This clone has a handful of counts. The J gene is TRBJ2-7, the V gene TRBV6-5, with D unclear. The V end was cut by 5 bases, the J end by 5 bases, with 7 bases between. Germline assignment: CDR1 MNHEY and CDR2 SVGAGI. The length of the CDR3 is 11 residues. CDR3 residues: CASSKTHEQYF. CDR3 sequence (DNA): TGTGCCAGCAGTAAAACACACGAGCAGTACTTC.

A word on this clone: Other DNA variants within this sample encode the same CDR3. The V gene is TRBV9, the J gene TRBJ1-2; weak D call: TRBD1 (6 bases). CDR3 size: 14 residues. Trimming removed 3 bases from V and 2 bases from J, with 11 bases in between. Germline V lookup: CDR1 SGDLS, CDR2 YYNGEE. The CDR3: CASSARGQNYGYTF. CDR3 nucleotide sequence: TGTGCCAGCAGCGCGAGAGGACAGAACTATGGCTACACCTTC.